What follows are 4 T cell receptor beta chains derived from one specimen sequenced in a study of blood T cell repertoires in COVID-19. The assay was immunoSEQ multiplex PCR, and TCRdb's table has in-frame clones only and misses some. The sample includes 250,000 or so clones, around nine tenths of them seen just once. Sequenced: peripheral blood. These receptors were taken from a middle-aged woman who had recovered from COVID-19.

V gene TRBV28 combines with J gene TRBJ2-3; 9 bases fit TRBD2. J gave up 13 bases and V 2 bases, and 4 bases lay outside the gene matches. The CDR3 totals 12 residues. Germline V gene data show CDR1 as MDHEN and CDR2 as SYDVKM. CDR3 bases: TGTGCCAGCAGTTTAGCGGGAGGGGGGGAGTATTTT. As protein: CASSLAGGGEYF.

This rearrangement joins TRBV6-5 to TRBJ2-3; D might be TRBD2 (5 bases). Germline-derived CDR1 and CDR2 are MNHEY and SVGAGI. This CDR3 has 14 residues. V lost 6 bases, J lost 7 bases, and 17 bases lay in between. CDR3 sequence: CASRRDNELNTQYF. DNA for the CDR3: TGTGCCAGCAGACGGGATAACGAGTTAAATACGCAGTATTTT.

CDR3 nucleotides: TGTGCCAGCAGCTCCGGACTAGCGGCTACCTACAATGAGCAGTTCTTC. Translated, it gives CASSSGLAATYNEQFF. The chain links TRBV5-4 to TRBJ2-1; 10 nucleotides line up with TRBD2. The germline CDR1 and CDR2 sequences are SGHNT and YYREEE (reference sequence). The CDR3 has 16 residues. V shed 3 bases and J 2 bases; nucleotides not matched to a gene: 5. Full variable domain (missing parts from reference TRBV5-4 and TRBJ2-1): ETGVTQSPTHLIKTRGQQVTLRCSSQSGHNTVSWYQQALGQGPQFIFQYYREEENGRGNFPPRFSGLQFPNYSSELNVNALELDDSALYLCASSSGLAATYNEQFFGPGTRLTVL.

A single count supports this clone. J is TRBJ2-1 and V is TRBV2; the D gene is possibly TRBD2 (6 bases). Deletions cut 6 bases from V and 4 bases from J, with 13 bases between. CDR1 SNHLY and CDR2 FYNNEI come from the germline V gene. CDR3 length: 14 residues. CDR3 protein: CASSGDLIYNEQFF. CDR3 sequence (DNA): TGTGCCAGCAGCGGGGACTTAATTTACAATGAGCAGTTCTTC.